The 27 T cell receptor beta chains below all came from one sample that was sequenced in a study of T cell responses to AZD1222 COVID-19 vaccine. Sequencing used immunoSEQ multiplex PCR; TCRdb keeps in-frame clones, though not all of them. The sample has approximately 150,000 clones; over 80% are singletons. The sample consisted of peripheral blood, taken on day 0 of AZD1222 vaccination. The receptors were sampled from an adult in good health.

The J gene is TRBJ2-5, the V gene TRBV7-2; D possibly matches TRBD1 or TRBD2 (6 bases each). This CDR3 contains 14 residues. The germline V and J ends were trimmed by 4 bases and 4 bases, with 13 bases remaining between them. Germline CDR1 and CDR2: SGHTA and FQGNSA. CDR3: CASSSPRGLETQYF. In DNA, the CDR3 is TGTGCCAGCAGCTCCCCCCGGGGGCTAGAGACCCAGTACTTC.

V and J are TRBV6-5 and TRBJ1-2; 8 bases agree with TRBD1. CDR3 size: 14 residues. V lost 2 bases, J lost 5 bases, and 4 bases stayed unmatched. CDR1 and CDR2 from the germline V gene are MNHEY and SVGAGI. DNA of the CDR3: TGTGCCAGCAGTTACGGGACAGGCGCTTATGGCTACACCTTC. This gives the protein CASSYGTGAYGYTF.

The CDR3 sequence is CATSRDRTSGTDTQYF. Here the CDR3 DNA reads TGTGCCACCAGCAGAGATAGGACTAGCGGCACAGATACGCAGTATTTT. The rearrangement links TRBV15 to TRBJ2-3; 9 nucleotides align to TRBD2. Trimming cost V 0 bases and J 1 base; bases outside gene matches: 2. The CDR3 consists of 16 residues. Germline V gives CDR1 LNHNV, CDR2 YYDKDF (reference sequence). Full variable domain (rest looked up from reference TRBV15 and TRBJ2-3): DAMVIQNPRYQVTQFGKPVTLSCSQTLNHNVMYWYQQKSSQAPKLLFHYYDKDFNNEADTPDNFQSRRPNTSFCFLDIRSPGLGDTAMYLCATSRDRTSGTDTQYFGPGTRLTVL.

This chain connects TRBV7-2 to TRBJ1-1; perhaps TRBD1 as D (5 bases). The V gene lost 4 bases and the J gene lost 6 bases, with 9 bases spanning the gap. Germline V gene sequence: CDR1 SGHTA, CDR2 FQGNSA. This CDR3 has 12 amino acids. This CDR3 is CASSSQGPEAFF. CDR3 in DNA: TGTGCCAGCAGCTCTCAGGGTCCTGAAGCTTTCTTT.

Here the CDR3 DNA reads TGTGCCACCAGCAGAGATCTGGTGTCGCAGTACTTC. It specifies CATSRDLVSQYF. The V gene is TRBV15, the J gene TRBJ2-7; D gene ambiguous. CDR1 is LNHNV and CDR2 is YYDKDF in the germline V gene (reference sequence). The CDR3 is 12 amino acids. Deletions cut 0 bases from V and 9 bases from J, with 9 bases between.

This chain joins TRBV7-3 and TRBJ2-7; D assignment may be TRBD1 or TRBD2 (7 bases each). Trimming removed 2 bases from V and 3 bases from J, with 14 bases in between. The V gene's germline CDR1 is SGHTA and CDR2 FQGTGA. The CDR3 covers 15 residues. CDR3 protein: CASSLQGGSDYEQYF. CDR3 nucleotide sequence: TGTGCCAGCAGCTTACAGGGGGGGTCCGACTACGAGCAGTACTTC. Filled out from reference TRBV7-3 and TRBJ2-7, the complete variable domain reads GAGVSQTPSNKVTEKGKYVELRCDPISGHTALYWYRQSLGQGPEFLIYFQGTGAADDSGLPNDRFFAVRPEGSVSTLKIQRTERGDSAVYLCASSLQGGSDYEQYFGPGTRLTVT.

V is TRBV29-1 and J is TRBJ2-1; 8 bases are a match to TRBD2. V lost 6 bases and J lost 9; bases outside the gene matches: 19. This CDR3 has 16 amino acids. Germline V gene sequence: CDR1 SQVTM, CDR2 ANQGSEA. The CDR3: CSVNNPGGARWSEQFF. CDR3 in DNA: TGCAGCGTCAACAACCCGGGGGGGGCCCGTTGGAGTGAGCAGTTCTTC.

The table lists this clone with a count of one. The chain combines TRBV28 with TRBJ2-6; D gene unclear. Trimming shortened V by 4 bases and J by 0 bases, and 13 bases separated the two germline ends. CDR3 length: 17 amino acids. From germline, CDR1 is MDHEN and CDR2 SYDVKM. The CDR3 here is CASSSRYQSSGANVLTF. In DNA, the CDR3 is TGTGCCAGCAGTTCGCGGTACCAGAGCTCTGGGGCCAACGTCCTGACTTTC.

The CDR3 loop reads CASRLALNTGELFF. CDR3 sequence (DNA): TGTGCCAGCCGACTAGCGTTGAACACCGGGGAGCTGTTTTTT. The chain has TRBV27 and TRBJ2-2; TRBD2 matches 8 bases. The germline gives CDR1 MNHEY, CDR2 SMNVEV (reference sequence). Trimming cost V 8 bases and J 1 base; bases outside gene matches: 3. The length of the CDR3 is 14 residues.

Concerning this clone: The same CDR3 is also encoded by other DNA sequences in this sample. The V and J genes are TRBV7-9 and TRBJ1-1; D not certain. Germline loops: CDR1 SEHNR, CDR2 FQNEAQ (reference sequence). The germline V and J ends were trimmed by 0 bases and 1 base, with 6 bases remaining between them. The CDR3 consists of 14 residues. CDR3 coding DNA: TGTGCCAGCAGCTTAGCCCAATGGAACACTGAAGCTTTCTTT. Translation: CASSLAQWNTEAFF.

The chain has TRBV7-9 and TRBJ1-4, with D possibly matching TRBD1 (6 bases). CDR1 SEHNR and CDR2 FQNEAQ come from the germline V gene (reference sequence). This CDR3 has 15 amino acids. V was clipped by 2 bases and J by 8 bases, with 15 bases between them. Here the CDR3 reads CASSLRLDRGEKLFF. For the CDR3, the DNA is TGTGCCAGCAGCTTACGTTTGGACAGAGGGGAAAAACTGTTTTTT.

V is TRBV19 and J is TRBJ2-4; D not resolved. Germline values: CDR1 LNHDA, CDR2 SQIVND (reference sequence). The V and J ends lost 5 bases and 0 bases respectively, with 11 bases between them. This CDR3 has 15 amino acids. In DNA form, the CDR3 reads TGTGCCAGTAGTCCCGGACGGCTAGCCAAAAACATTCAGTACTTC. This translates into CASSPGRLAKNIQYF.

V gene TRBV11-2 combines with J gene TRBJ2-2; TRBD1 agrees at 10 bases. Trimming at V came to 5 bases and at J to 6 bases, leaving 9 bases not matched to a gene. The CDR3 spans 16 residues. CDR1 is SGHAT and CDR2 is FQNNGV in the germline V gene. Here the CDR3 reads CASSPYWTGGAGELFF. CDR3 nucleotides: TGTGCCAGCAGCCCTTATTGGACAGGGGGGGCCGGGGAGCTGTTTTTT.

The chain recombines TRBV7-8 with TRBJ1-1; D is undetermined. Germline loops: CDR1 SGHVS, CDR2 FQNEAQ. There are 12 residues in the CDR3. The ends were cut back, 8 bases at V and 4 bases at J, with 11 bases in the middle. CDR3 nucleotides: TGTGCCAGCGCCCACTTACCCACTGAAGCTTTCTTT. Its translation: CASAHLPTEAFF.

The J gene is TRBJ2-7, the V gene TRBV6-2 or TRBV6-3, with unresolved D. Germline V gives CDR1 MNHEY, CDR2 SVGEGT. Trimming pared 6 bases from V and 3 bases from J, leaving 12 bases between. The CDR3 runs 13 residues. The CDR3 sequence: CASSLVRYYEQYF. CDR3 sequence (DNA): TGTGCCAGCAGCCTGGTTCGTTACTACGAGCAGTACTTC.

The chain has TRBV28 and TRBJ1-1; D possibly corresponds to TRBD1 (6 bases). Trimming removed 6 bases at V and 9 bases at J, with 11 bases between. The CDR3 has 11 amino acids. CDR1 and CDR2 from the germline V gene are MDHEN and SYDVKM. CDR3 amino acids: CASSSGTKAFF. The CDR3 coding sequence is TGTGCCAGCAGCTCCGGGACAAAAGCTTTCTTT.

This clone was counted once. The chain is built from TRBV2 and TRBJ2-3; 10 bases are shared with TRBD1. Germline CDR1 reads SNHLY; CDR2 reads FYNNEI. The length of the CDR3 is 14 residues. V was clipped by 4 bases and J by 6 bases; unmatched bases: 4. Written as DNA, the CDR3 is TGTGCCAGCAGTGCGGACAGGGGGATCGATACGCAGTATTTT. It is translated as CASSADRGIDTQYF.

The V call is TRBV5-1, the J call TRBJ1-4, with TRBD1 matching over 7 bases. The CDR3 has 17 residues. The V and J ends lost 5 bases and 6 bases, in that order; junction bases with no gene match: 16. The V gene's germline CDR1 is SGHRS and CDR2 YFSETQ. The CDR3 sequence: CASSQQTGLGFDEKLFF. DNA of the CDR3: TGCGCCAGCAGTCAACAGACAGGGTTGGGGTTCGATGAAAAACTGTTTTTT.

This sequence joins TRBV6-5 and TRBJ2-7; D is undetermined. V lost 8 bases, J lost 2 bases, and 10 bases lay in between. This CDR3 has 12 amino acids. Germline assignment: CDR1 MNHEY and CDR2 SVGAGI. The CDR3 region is CASVGLTYEQYF. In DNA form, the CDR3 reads TGTGCCAGCGTGGGGTTAACCTACGAGCAGTACTTC.

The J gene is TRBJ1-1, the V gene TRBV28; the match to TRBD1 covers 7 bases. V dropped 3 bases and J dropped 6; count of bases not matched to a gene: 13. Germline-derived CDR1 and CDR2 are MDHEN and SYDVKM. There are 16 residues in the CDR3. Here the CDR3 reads CASSFRGRGFVSEAFF. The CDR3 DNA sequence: TGTGCCAGCAGTTTTAGGGGGCGCGGTTTTGTGTCTGAAGCTTTCTTT.

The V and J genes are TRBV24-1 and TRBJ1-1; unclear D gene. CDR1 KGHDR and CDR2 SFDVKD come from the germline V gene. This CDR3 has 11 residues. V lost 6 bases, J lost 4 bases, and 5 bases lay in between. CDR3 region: CATSSATEAFF. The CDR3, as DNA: TGTGCCACCAGTTCGGCCACTGAAGCTTTCTTT.

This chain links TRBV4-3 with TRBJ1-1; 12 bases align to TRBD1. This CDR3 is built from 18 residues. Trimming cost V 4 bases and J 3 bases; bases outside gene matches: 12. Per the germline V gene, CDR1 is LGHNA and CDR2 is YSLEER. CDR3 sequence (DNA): TGCGCCAGCAGCCCGAGCGGGACAGGGGGCAAGGAGGACACTGAAGCTTTCTTT. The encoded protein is CASSPSGTGGKEDTEAFF.

In nucleotides, the CDR3 is TGTGCCAGCAGCTCCTCGACCGGGACAGGACTTCATAATTCACCCCTCCACTTT. It translates to CASSSSTGTGLHNSPLHF. The V and J genes are TRBV7-9 and TRBJ1-6, with TRBD1 matching 8 bases. V was pared by 4 bases and J by 5 bases, with 13 bases of the junction left unmatched. The germline V gene has CDR1 SEHNR and CDR2 FQNEAQ (reference sequence). The CDR3 is 18 residues long.

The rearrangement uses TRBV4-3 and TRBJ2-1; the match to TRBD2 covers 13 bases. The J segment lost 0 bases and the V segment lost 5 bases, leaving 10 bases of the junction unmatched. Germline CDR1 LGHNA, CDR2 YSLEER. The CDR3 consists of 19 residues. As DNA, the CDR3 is TGCGCCAGCAGCGAACAGACTAGCGGGGGGTCCAGCTCCTACAATGAGCAGTTCTTC. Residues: CASSEQTSGGSSSYNEQFF.

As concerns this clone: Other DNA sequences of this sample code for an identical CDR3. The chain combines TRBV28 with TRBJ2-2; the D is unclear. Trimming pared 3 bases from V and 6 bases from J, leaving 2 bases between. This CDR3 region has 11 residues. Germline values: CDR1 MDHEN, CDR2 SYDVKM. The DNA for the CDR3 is TGTGCCAGCAGTTTGGCCGGGGAGCTGTTTTTT. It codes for CASSLAGELFF.

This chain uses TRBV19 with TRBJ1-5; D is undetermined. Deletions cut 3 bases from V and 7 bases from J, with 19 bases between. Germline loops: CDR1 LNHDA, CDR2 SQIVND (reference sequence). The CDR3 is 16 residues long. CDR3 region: CASSIARPTPRQPQHF. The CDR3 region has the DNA TGTGCCAGTAGTATTGCGCGGCCCACGCCGAGGCAGCCCCAGCATTTT. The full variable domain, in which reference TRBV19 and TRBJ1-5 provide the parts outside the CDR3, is DGGITQSPKYLFRKEGQNVTLSCEQNLNHDAMYWYRQDPGQGLRLIYYSQIVNDFQKGDIAEGYSVSREKKESFPLTVTSAQKNPTAFYLCASSIARPTPRQPQHFGDGTRLSIL.

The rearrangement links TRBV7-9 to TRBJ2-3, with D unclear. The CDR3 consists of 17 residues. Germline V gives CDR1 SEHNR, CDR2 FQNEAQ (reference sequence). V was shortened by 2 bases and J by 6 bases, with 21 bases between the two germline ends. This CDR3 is CASSLMLGTHPGDTQYF. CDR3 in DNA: TGTGCCAGCAGCTTAATGCTCGGCACACACCCGGGTGATACGCAGTATTTT.